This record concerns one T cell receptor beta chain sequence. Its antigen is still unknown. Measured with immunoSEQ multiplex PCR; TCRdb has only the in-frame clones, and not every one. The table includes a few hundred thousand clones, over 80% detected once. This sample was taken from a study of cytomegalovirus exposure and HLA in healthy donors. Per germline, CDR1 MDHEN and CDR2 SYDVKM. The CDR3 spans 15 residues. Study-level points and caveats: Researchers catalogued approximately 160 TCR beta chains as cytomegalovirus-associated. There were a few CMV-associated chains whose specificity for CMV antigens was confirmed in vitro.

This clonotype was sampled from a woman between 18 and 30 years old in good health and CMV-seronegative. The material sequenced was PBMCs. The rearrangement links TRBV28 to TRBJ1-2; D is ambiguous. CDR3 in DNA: TGTGCGAGCGGGCCACCGACTCCTGGAGGCTATGGCTACACCTTC. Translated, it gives CASGPPTPGGYGYTF.